Described below is a single T cell receptor (beta chain) sequence and its context. It has no known antigen specificity. The library was built by means of 5' RACE. For each TCR library, 3,500 to 4,000 ng of total RNA was used. For each sample, cDNA synthesis with SMARTScribe reverse transcriptase was split into eight separate reactions. During cDNA synthesis, template switching was used to introduce unique molecular identifiers that contained a 6-nucleotide sample barcode. TCRalpha and TCRbeta cDNA was amplified in two nested PCRs of 16 and 9 cycles, and bead purification was carried out after each PCR. Before amplification, the cDNA was both treated with uracil DNA-glycosylase and purified with the QIAquick PCR purification kit. The second PCR was the step at which Illumina TruSeq-compatible adapters and sample-specific barcodes were added. TapeStation and Qubit were used to check library quality and concentration, and 4.5 to 5 ng of each library was pooled. The pooled libraries were sequenced with 2 x 100 bp reads and custom sequencing primers on an Illumina HiSeq2500 single-index Rapid Run. Turning to the authors' computational methods: UMI-based consensus assembly with MiGEC version 1.2.6 was used to correct PCR and sequencing errors. MiXCR version 2.1.1 handled V(D)J alignment, clonotype assembly and CDR3 extraction. Normalisation of gene usage, clonotype sharing and MAIT/NKT TCR abundance was achieved by analysing the top 1000, 10 000 and 20 000 clonotypes per sample. Diversity was computed as the inverse Simpson index with the vegan R package after downsampling to 27 000 UMIs. Paired Mann-Whitney U tests were applied to discordant twin pairs, with Benjamini-Hochberg correction for multiple testing. Reprocessed by TCRdb, the reads give a single entry per CDR3 protein sequence, without DNA. The V and J calls were determined by TCRdb, not by the authors. Per the sample table, the count is about 210,000 distinct CDR3 sequences. The ten most abundant clones make up about 8% of the sample.

This sample is part of a study of monozygotic twins with inflammatory bowel disease (dated by TCRdb to between 2018 and 2020). Some background on the complete study: In total, 28 monozygotic twin pairs made up the full study: 19 Danish pairs, all IBD-discordant, plus nine German pairs, of which four were IBD-concordant and five were IBD-discordant. The search for disease-associated traits relied mainly on comparing, within discordant pairs, IBD patients with their genetically identical healthy co-twins. Each individual had, on average, about 151 000 unique TCRalpha sequences and 181 000 unique TCRbeta sequences available for analysis.

CDR1 GTSNPN and CDR2 SVGIG are derived from the germline V gene (reference sequence). The cysteine opens and the phenylalanine closes a CDR3 of 15 amino acids. The DNA sequence is not available. On the study overall, not on this receptor specifically: Differing immunosuppressive treatments among patients may have added background noise and inter-individual variability to the repertoires. No single strong signal or clonotype linked to IBD turned up in the results, so the idea that one exists was not supported. No difference in repertoire similarity was observed between concordant and discordant twins, possibly owing to limited statistical power. Compared with healthy twins, IBD patients shared fewer clonotypes with other individuals, and the difference was most pronounced in patients with signs of disease activity. The analysis was unable to tell different T cell subtypes apart. Measured by the inverse Simpson index, TCRbeta repertoire diversity was lower in IBD patients than in their healthy co-twins.

A roughly 2.4 ml peripheral blood sample was drawn into PAXgene tubes per donor and stored at -80°C. Total RNA was isolated from whole blood with the PAXgene blood miRNA kit on an automated QIAcube, without T cell sorting. Peripheral blood from monozygotic twin pairs who were concordant or discordant for inflammatory bowel disease underwent deep TCRalpha and TCRbeta repertoire profiling using unique molecular barcoding. For every twin pair, smoking habits were documented, and each individual was categorised as a current, former or never smoker. Here the chain combines TRBV30 and TRBJ2-7; TCRdb's D call of TRBD2 is untestable without DNA. This TCR was sampled from a human donor with ulcerative colitis or Crohn's disease, or a healthy co-twin of an affected twin (not recorded which). Sequencing was performed on blood. The CDR3: CAWSGRSGRPYEQYF.